There are a few counts of the clone carrying this T cell receptor beta chain. Its antigen is not identified. This entry comes from a study of CD8 T cells in ankylosing spondylitis. Study-wide results and limits: Ankylosing spondylitis blood appeared to be characterized by a TCR beta motif of several highly homologous variants.

TCRdb independently ran MiXCR on the 5' RACE reads; one entry per CDR3 protein. The data show some 37,000 distinct CDR3 sequences, over 10% seen once. This TCR derives from a male donor with ankylosing spondylitis. Sequences were obtained from synovial fluid, either unsorted or a sorted T cell fraction (not recorded which).

This chain's CDR3 is CSAPRVDTQYF. The CDR3 bases are TGCAGTGCCCCGAGAGTAGACACGCAGTATTTT. The chain links TRBV20-1 to TRBJ2-3; D is unresolved. V lost 6 bases, J lost 9 bases, and 13 bases lay in between. CDR3 length: 11 residues. Germline V gene data show CDR1 as DFQATT and CDR2 as SNEGSKA (reference sequence).